This T cell receptor (beta chain) was identified in a study of control samples from healthy donors and cancer patients. TCRdb's copy holds only in-frame clones and misses some; the assay was immunoSEQ multiplex PCR. The profile shows 150,000 or so clones, almost 90% of them singletons. Sequences were obtained from blood. The sequence was obtained from a woman aged 25 to 39 in good health.

The CDR3 region is CAWSDQGVGEKLFF. CDR3 sequence (DNA): TGTGCCTGGAGTGACCAGGGGGTCGGTGAAAAACTGTTTTTT. The chain carries TRBV30 and TRBJ1-4, with 7 bases aligning to TRBD1. V trimming: 1 base; J trimming: 7 bases; junction bases outside the gene matches: 6. There are 14 residues in the CDR3. CDR1 and CDR2 (germline): GTSNPN, SVGIG (reference sequence).